This T cell receptor (beta chain) was captured in a study of control samples from healthy donors and cancer patients. The assay was immunoSEQ multiplex PCR, and TCRdb's table has in-frame clones only and misses some. The data contain under 150,000 clones, 85% to 95% of them singletons. Germline V CDR1 and CDR2: SEHNR, FQNEAQ (reference sequence). The CDR3 runs 10 residues. The sequencing input was blood. V gene TRBV7-9 combines with J gene TRBJ2-3; 8 positions match TRBD2. The source of this sequence is a man aged 25-45 years in good health. The CDR3 nucleotides are TGTGGCGGGGGGCAGGATACGCAGTATTTT. This translates into CGGGQDTQYF.